This T cell receptor beta chain was profiled in a study of response to subunit inactivated influenza vaccine. TCRdb re-called the RT-PCR reads with MiXCR, one entry per CDR3 protein. Among 500,000 to 600,000 distinct CDR3 sequences, 10% to 12% were seen once, and the ten largest hold 8% to 13%. Per germline, CDR1 DFQATT and CDR2 SNEGSKA (reference sequence). CDR3 size: 11 residues. V lost 6 bases to trimming and J lost 1 base, with 7 bases between them. In its sample, this clonotype was seen a few times. The same sample was also used in a study of T cells expressing NK-cell markers. That publication notes: cDNA encoding TCR beta was synthesized via 5'RACE template switching incorporating UMIs. It was still unclear whether expanded NKG2C+ T cell clones were HCMV specific.

V and J are TRBV20-1 and TRBJ2-7; unclear D gene. The sample here was PBMCs from blood, taken on the day of vaccination. This receptor was taken from a man between 45 and 60 years old who received an inactivated influenza vaccine. The CDR3 here is CSAPWSYEQYF. In DNA form, the CDR3 reads TGCAGTGCCCCGTGGTCCTACGAGCAGTACTTC.